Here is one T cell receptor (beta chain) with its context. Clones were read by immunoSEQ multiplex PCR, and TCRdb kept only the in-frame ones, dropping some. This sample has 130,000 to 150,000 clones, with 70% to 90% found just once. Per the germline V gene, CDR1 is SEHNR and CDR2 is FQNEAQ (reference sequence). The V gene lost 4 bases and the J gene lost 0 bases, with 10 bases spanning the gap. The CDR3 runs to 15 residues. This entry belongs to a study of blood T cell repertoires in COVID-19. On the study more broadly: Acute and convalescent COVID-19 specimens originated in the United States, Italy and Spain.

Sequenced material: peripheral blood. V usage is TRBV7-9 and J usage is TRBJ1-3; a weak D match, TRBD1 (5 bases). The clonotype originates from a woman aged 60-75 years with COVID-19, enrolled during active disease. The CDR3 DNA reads TGTGCCAGCAGCTCGGGACTACGCTCTGGAAACACCATATATTTT. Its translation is CASSSGLRSGNTIYF. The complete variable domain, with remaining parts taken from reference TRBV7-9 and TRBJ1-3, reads DTGVSQNPRHKITKRGQNVTFRCDPISEHNRLYWYRQTLGQGPEFLTYFQNEAQLEKSRLLSDRFSAERPKGSFSTLEIQRTEQGDSAMYLCASSSGLRSGNTIYFGEGSWLTVV.